This TCR beta chain was documented in a study of OX40 agonist ivuxolimab in advanced cancers. Turning to the study itself: Eligibility admitted prior anti-PD-1, anti-PD-L1 or anti-CTLA-4 therapy; about 39% had some.

Measured with immunoSEQ multiplex PCR; TCRdb has only the in-frame clones, and not every one. The data contain approximately 40,000 clones, around 73% of them singletons. This CDR3 contains 17 residues. With V trimmed by 5 bases and J by 0 bases, 4 bases remained unmatched. Germline CDR1 is PRHDT and CDR2 is FYEKMQ (reference sequence). The specimen comprised CD4+ or CD8+ T cells sorted from blood, sampled in a trial of the OX40 agonist ivuxolimab. The V gene is TRBV13, the J gene TRBJ2-1; 13 bases are a match to TRBD2. This receptor was identified in an adult with an advanced solid tumor such as melanoma, head and neck, liver or kidney cancer. The CDR3: CASSILAGGNSYNEQFF. CDR3 coding DNA: TGTGCCAGCAGCATACTAGCGGGAGGGAACTCCTACAATGAGCAGTTCTTC.